This T cell receptor (beta chain) was sequenced in a study of T-cell reconstitution after alpha-beta-depleted transplantation in children. Unique molecular identifiers tagged the TCRbeta library. Each CDR3 protein gets one entry after TCRdb re-called the PCR reads with MiXCR. The sample includes around 300,000 distinct CDR3 sequences, about a tenth of them seen just once. This clonotype was recorded many times. The CDR3 covers 14 residues. Germline V gives CDR1 SGHRS, CDR2 YFSETQ. V dropped 1 base and J dropped 5 bases, with 10 bases sitting between them. The source was PBMCs, collected before TCRalphabeta/CD19-depleted stem cell transplant. This sequence was found in a boy younger than two with acute myeloid leukemia, due to receive a stem cell transplant. This chain connects TRBV5-1 to TRBJ2-1; a weak D match, TRBD2 (6 bases). The CDR3 region has the DNA TGCGCCAGCAGCTTGTTGCGGGGTGACAATGAGCAGTTCTTC. Its protein is CASSLLRGDNEQFF.